Reported below is one T cell receptor beta chain. Assay: immunoSEQ multiplex PCR; the TCRdb copy retains only in-frame clones and omits some. The sample includes approximately 90,000 clones, roughly 97% of them seen just once. The CDR3 has 14 amino acids. Looked up from germline, CDR1 is SGHRS and CDR2 is YFSETQ. V lost 1 base and J 2 bases, leaving 9 bases between the germline ends. Donors came from a validation cohort of 90 to 150 subjects, distinct from the first 666-subject cohort. This entry belongs to a study of cytomegalovirus exposure and HLA in healthy donors. Turning to the study itself: The 95 to 150 validation repertoires, a later analysis reported, used the same platform as the 666 first-cohort repertoires.

The chain combines TRBV5-1 with TRBJ1-1; D is undetermined. Sequences were obtained from PBMCs. The receptor's source is a man aged 18 to 30 in good health and CMV-seronegative. CDR3 loop: CASSLHPGNTEAFF. The CDR3 DNA sequence: TGCGCCAGCAGCTTGCATCCAGGCAACACTGAAGCTTTCTTT.